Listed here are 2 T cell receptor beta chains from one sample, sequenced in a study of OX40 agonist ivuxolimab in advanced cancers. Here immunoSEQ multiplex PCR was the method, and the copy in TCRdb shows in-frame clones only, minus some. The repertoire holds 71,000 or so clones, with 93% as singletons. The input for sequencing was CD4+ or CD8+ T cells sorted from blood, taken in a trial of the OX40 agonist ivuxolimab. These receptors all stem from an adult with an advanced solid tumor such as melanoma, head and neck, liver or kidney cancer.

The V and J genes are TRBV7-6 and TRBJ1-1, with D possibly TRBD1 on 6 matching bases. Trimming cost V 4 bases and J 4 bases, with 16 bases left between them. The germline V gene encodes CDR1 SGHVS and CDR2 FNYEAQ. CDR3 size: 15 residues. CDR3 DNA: TGTGCCAGCAGCTCCAGGGGAAGTCAAGCCACTGAAGCTTTCTTT. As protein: CASSSRGSQATEAFF.

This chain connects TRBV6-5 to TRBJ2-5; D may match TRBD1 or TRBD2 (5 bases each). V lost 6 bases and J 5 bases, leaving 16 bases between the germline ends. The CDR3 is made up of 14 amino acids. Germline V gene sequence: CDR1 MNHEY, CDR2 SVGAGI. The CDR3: CASSRDGQGETQYF. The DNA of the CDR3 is TGTGCCAGCAGCCGGGACGGCCAAGGGGAGACCCAGTACTTC.